This T cell receptor beta chain was identified during a study of cytomegalovirus exposure and HLA in healthy donors (dated by TCRdb to 2015 to 2018). For the wider study: An earlier analysis of 587 of the donors reported 250 to 300 Gb of sequence data and approximately 110 million unique TCR beta sequences from about 180 million T cells. To predict cytomegalovirus infection status, the study combined high-throughput TCR immunosequencing, statistical association of individual TCRs with disease status, and machine learning. A separate validation cohort of roughly 110 different subjects was used in addition to the 666-subject first cohort. Typing coverage differed by locus: A, B, C, DRB1 and DQB1 were typed in about 620-640 donors, DQA1 in 500 to 550, DPA1 in approximately 610, and DPB1 in just under 490. Genome-wide SNP genotypes for about 55% of the 666 donors were used in a later genetic analysis, which treated that subset as a discovery cohort. The aim of the study was to test whether cataloging public T cell receptors could identify signatures of past pathogen exposure. HLA typing covered class I and class II loci at four-digit resolution. The later analysis used no new phenotypic data to find candidate immune exposures, relying instead on TCR beta sequences and their occurrence across donors. To decide whether each TCR beta V gene segment behaved as functional or pseudogenic, an earlier analysis of several hundred of the donors relied on high-throughput TCR beta sequencing. An early release covering roughly 580 HLA-typed donors comprised about 290 gigabases of sequencing data and tens of millions of unique TCR sequences. All discovery cohort repertoires had been generated using a single sequencing platform. The study used immunosequencing to profile the T cell repertoires of several hundred subjects and linked those repertoires to cytomegalovirus serostatus. Among a few hundred genotyped donors of the cohort, an average of approximately 240,000 unique TCR beta nucleotide sequences were sequenced per donor, around 18% of them non-productive. About five DR-DQ haplotypes were treated as single units for association and clustering because of strong linkage in the cohort. Of the roughly 400 genotyped donors, over 80% were placed in the genetic ancestry cluster associated with self-reported Caucasian donors. Donor age, sex, ethnicity and CMV serostatus were collected together with the repertoire data. To study patterns of TCR occurrence, a later analysis re-analyzed previously published TCR beta repertoires from 666 donors and added high-resolution HLA genotyping. The paper's findings and limits, for the study overall: A later analysis reported that several top co-occurrence clusters appeared linked to parvovirus B19, influenza, CMV and Epstein-Barr virus. Roughly uniform sequencing depth across donors was assumed in presence/absence analyses, although this assumption may not hold. A cluster of highly shared sequence variants was judged likely to be a technical artifact of the sequencing pipeline. Correlated functional status among segregating V segments might reflect linkage disequilibrium, but an unknown experimental factor could not be ruled out. Three of the identified cytomegalovirus-associated TCR beta chains were confirmed in vitro to be specific for cytomegalovirus antigens. For the cohort, immune exposure information was limited to CMV serostatus. A later analysis found that HLA-associated TCR beta chains were more clonally expanded and had lower generation probabilities than equally common non-associated chains. This cohort had only TCR beta chains sequenced, and the lack of alpha or paired-chain data limited which features could be detected. A further reported finding was that TCR beta sequences accurately predicted the HLA-A and HLA-B alleles for most subjects in the first cohort. In a later analysis, the rate of TCR association differed among HLA loci, with DRB1 alleles having the most associated TCRs and HLA-C alleles having the fewest. Some IMGT-functional V segments, including TRBV6-2 and TRBV6-3, could not be distinguished by the 87-base-pair reads and were therefore excluded. V-gene and J-gene trimming of TCR beta chains was associated with a missense DCLRE1C variant in a later genetic analysis, and the association was replicated in an independent cohort. Because counts were too low, about 15 rarely observed V segments, including chromosome 9 orphons, were left out of the earlier analysis of 500 to 650 of the donors. At a false discovery rate of 0.05, a later analysis linked approximately 18,000 TCR beta sequences to specific HLA alleles. In a later analysis, most CMV-associated TCR beta chains were found to appear HLA-restricted, with HLA associations seemingly driven largely by CMV exposure. Compared with the roughly 700-donor mean, donors in an Asian-associated ancestry cluster had fewer N-insertions in productive TCRs, according to a later genetic analysis. The study gave a list of 150 to 200 TCR beta chains associated with cytomegalovirus. The authors suggested that the approach could potentially be generalized to other disease states and immunological phenotypes. Across donors, most TCR sequences were observed very rarely, whereas some public TCRs were present in many individuals. In both the original and validation cohorts, the classifier was reported to diagnose cytomegalovirus status with high specificity and sensitivity. Because some donors lacked HLA typing at each locus, the association tests relied only on the typed subset. In an earlier analysis of about 540 of the donors, most TCR beta V segments were observed in productive rearrangements about 87% or about 30% of the time, broadly matching IMGT annotations. When HLA alleles, especially DR and DQ, strongly co-occurred, attributing TCR associations to individual alleles was difficult.

Receptor libraries were prepared by the immunoSEQ multiplex PCR assay. For the multiplex PCR, a mixture combining 60 forward primers for TCR Vbeta segments and 13 reverse primers for TCR Jbeta segments was used. Amplification of the CDR3 region of rearranged TCR beta genes was performed with a multiplex PCR assay on genomic DNA. On the Illumina HiSeq System, the amplified TCR beta libraries were sequenced as 87-base-pair reads. In the paper's pipeline: Across the 600 to 700 repertoires, a later analysis counted some 81 million unique TCR beta chains, about 10 million of which were shared by at least two donors. A nearest-neighbor algorithm error-corrected the raw reads and collapsed the reads into unique sequences, merging closely related sequences to remove PCR and sequencing errors. To assign V, D and J gene segments, CDR3 sequences were aligned to IMGT reference sequences. For a sequence to be retained, a match of at least six nucleotides was required to both a V gene segment and a J gene segment. Rearrangements were called productive when the CDR3 lacked stop codons and stayed in frame with V and J; all others were non-productive. CDR3 was defined by IMGT convention, running from the second conserved V-encoded cysteine to the conserved J-encoded phenylalanine. The earlier analysis of approximately 590 of the donors excluded any sequence lacking an unambiguous match to a single V gene segment. In an earlier analysis of approximately 610 of the donors, V segments were called functional above 56.7% productive rearrangements and were called segregating when the between-donor standard deviation exceeded 5%. A statistical classification framework was developed to diagnose cytomegalovirus status using the catalog of TCR beta chain sequences. A later analysis assigned V and J genes by comparing TCR nucleotide sequences with IMGT/GENE-DB human TR gene sequences. The TCRdist pipeline was used in a later analysis to assign CDR3 sequences and most-parsimonious VDJ recombination scenarios. In a later analysis, each TCR beta chain was defined by its CDR3 amino acid sequence together with its V-gene family, and reads without a unique V-gene family were excluded. In a later analysis, 450 to 600 highly shared, low-generation-probability nucleotide sequences were removed to address suspected cross-contamination and a sequencing artifact. In a later analysis, a clonal expansion index for each public chain was calculated from normalized within-repertoire ranks of inferred template counts. In a later analysis, generation probabilities were computed with a VDJ recombination model fitted to out-of-frame rearrangements, and the resulting probabilities were checked against IGoR. In a later analysis, hypergeometric tests were used to score TCR-TCR, TCR-HLA and TCR-CMV co-occurrence, with a repertoire-size bias correction applied to TCR pairs. A later analysis estimated false discovery rates by permuting HLA or CMV assignments 20 times. In a later analysis, co-occurring TCRs were grouped using DBSCAN, with TCRdist sequence similarity added in when clustering inside HLA-allele-positive subsets. Co-occurrence clustering excluded repertoires with fewer than 30,000 or more than 120,000 public chains, plus five with anomalous nucleotide sharing. TCRdb provides this immuneACCESS table in a form limited to in-frame rearrangements. Some clones are lacking; in checked studies, under half of them reflect an unresolved V gene, and why the rest are absent is not known. That table is the source of V, J and clone size, and D and trimming were worked out from the DNA. The record for this sample contains 120,000 to 150,000 clones. About 2% of the sample is taken by the ten largest.

As concerns this clone: Its antigen is still unknown.

The cohort consisted of 600 to 700 healthy bone marrow donors. All cohort members were sampled while nominally healthy, although unrecorded immune exposures were likely present. The donor tested CMV seronegative and was one of the 352 seronegative cohort members. Each donor provided a peripheral blood sample, and peripheral blood mononuclear cells were used for TCR beta sequencing. Genomic DNA extraction from the blood cell samples was performed with the Qiagen DNeasy Blood Extraction Kit. V loses 1 base of germline sequence and J loses 7 bases, and the interval between the two ends is 13 bases. The CDR3 runs 14 amino acids, cysteine and phenylalanine included. Of all the DNA, just the CDR3 is kept, 42 bases in frame from base 1. CDR1 and CDR2, per the germline V gene (reference sequence), are SGHAT and FQDESV.

Recombination connected TRBV11-1 to TRBJ2-5, with TRBD2 tentatively as D gene (5 bases match). The TCR sequence derives from a woman under 30 in good health and CMV-seronegative. The sequencing sample was made of PBMCs. In nucleotide form, the sequence is TGTGCCAGCAGCTTAGTACTCCCCCGGGGGACCCAGTACTTC. The resulting protein is CASSLVLPRGTQYF.